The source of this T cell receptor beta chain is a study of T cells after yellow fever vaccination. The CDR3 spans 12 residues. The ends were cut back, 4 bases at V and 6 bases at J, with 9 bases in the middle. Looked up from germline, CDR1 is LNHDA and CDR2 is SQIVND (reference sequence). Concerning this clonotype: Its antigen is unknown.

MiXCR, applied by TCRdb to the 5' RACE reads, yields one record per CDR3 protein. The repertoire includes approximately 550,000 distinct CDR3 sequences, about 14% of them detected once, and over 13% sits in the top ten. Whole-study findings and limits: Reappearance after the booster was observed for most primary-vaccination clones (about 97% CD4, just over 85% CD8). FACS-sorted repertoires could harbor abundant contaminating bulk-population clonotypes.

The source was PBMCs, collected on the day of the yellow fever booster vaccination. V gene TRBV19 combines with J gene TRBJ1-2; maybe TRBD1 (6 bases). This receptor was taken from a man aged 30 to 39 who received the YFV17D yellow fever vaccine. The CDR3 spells CASSKAGDGYTF. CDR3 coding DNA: TGTGCCAGTAGTAAGGCAGGGGATGGCTACACCTTC.